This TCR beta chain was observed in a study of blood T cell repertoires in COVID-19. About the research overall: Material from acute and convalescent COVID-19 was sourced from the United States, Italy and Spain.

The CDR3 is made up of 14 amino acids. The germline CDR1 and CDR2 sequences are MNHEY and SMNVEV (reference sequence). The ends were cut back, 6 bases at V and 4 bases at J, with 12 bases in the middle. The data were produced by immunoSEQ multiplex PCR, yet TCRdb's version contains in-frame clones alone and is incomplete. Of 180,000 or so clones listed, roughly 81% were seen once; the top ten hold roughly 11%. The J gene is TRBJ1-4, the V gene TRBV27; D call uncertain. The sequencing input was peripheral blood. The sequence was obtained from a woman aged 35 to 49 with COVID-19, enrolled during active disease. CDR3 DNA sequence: TGTGCCAGCAGCCTCGACGGGAATAATGAAAAACTGTTTTTT. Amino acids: CASSLDGNNEKLFF.